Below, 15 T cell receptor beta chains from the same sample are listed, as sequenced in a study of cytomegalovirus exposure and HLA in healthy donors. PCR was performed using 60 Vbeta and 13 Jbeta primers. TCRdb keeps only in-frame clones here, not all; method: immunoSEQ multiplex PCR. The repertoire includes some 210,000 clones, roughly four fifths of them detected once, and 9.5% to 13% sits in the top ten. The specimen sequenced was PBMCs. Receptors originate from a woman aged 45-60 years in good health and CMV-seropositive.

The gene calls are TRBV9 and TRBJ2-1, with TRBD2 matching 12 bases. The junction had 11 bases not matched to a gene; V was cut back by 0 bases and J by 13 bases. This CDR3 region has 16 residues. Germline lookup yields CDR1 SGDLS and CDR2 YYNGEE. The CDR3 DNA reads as TGTGCCAGCAGCGTAGACCCCCCCCGACTAGCGGGGGTCCAGTTCTTC. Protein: CASSVDPPRLAGVQFF.

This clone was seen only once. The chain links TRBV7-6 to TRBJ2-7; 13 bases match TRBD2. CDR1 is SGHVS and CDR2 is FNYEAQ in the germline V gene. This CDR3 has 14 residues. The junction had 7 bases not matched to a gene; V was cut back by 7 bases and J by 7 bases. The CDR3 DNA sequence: TGTGCCAGCACCCGGACTAGCGGGGGAATTGAGCAGTACTTC. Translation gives CASTRTSGGIEQYF.

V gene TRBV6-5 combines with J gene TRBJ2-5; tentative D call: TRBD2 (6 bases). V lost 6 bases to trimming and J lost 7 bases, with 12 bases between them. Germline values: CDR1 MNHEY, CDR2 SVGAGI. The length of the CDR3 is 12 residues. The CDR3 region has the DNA TGTGCCAGCAGGACGCGGGGAGTGACCCAGTACTTC. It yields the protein CASRTRGVTQYF.

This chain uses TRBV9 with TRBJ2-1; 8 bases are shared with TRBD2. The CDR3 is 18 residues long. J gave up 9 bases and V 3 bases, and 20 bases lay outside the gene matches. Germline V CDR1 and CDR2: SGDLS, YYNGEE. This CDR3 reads CASSAKTAWLAGPSEQFF. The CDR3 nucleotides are TGTGCCAGCAGCGCAAAGACCGCGTGGCTAGCGGGTCCTAGTGAGCAGTTCTTC.

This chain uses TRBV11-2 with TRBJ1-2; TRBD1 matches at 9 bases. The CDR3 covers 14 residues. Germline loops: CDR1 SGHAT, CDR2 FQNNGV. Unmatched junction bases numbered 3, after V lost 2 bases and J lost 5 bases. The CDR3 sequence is CASSLSTGGYGYTF. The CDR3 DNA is TGTGCCAGCAGCTTATCGACAGGGGGGTATGGCTACACCTTC.

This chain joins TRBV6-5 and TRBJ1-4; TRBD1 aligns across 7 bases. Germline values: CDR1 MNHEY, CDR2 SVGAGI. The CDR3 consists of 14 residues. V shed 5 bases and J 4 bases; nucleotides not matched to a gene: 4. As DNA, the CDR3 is TGTGCCAGCAGTGCGACAGGGATTAATGAAAAACTGTTTTTT. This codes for CASSATGINEKLFF.

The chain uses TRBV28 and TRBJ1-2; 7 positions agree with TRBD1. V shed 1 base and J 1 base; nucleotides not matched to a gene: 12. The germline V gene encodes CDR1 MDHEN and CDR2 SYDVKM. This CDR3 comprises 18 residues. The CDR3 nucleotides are TGTGCCAGCAGTTTATCCCTCGGGCAGGGGGGATTTAACTATGGCTACACCTTC. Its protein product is CASSLSLGQGGFNYGYTF.

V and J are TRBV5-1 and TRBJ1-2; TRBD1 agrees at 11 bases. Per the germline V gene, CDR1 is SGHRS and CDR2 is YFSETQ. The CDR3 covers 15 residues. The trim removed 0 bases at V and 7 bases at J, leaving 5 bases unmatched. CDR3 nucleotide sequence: TGCGCCAGCAGCTTGGAGGGGACAGGGGGACGTGGCTACACCTTC. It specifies CASSLEGTGGRGYTF.

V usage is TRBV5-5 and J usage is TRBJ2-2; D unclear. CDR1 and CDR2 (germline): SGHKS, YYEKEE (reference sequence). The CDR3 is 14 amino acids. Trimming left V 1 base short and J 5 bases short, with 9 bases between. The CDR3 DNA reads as TGTGCCAGCAGCTTGTTGACAACGACCGGGGAGCTGTTTTTT. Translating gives CASSLLTTTGELFF.

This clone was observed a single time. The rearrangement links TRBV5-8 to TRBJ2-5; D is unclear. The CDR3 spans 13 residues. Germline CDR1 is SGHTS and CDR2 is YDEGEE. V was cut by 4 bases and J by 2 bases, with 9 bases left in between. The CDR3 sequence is CASSSFRQETQYF. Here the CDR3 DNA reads TGTGCCAGCAGCAGCTTTAGACAAGAGACCCAGTACTTC.

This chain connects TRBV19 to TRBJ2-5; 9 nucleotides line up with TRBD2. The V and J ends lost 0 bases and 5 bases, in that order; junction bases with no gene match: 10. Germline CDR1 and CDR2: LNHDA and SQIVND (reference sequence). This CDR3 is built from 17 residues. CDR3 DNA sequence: TGTGCCAGTAGTATAGATTCGGTAGCGGGGGCAGGGGAGACCCAGTACTTC. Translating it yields CASSIDSVAGAGETQYF.

The CDR3 loop is CASSASGTGRREQFF. The CDR3 DNA is TGTGCCAGCAGCGCGTCCGGGACAGGGAGAAGAGAGCAGTTCTTC. The J gene is TRBJ2-1, the V gene TRBV11-3, with 9 bases identical to TRBD1. Losses at the gene ends were 5 bases for V and 10 bases for J; bases not matched to a gene: 12. The CDR3 contains 15 residues. In germline, CDR1 is SGHNT, CDR2 YENEEA.

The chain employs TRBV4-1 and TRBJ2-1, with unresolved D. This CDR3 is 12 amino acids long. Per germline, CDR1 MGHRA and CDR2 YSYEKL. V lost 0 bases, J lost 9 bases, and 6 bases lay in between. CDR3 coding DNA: TGCGCCAGCAGCCAAGATCTAGGTGAGCAGTTCTTC. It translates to CASSQDLGEQFF.

CDR3 in DNA: TGTGCCAGCACCCGGACAGGGATTTACGAGCAGTACTTC. Residues: CASTRTGIYEQYF. The rearrangement links TRBV6-1 to TRBJ2-7, with TRBD1 matching over 8 bases. The germline V gene encodes CDR1 MNHNS and CDR2 SASEGT. With V trimmed by 7 bases and J by 4 bases, 6 bases remained unmatched. The CDR3 sequence is 13 residues long.

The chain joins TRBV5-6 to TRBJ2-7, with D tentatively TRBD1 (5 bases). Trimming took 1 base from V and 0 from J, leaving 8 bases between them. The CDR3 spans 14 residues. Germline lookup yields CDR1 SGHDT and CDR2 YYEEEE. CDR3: CASSLLQVSYEQYF. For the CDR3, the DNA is TGTGCCAGCAGCTTGTTACAGGTCTCCTACGAGCAGTACTTC.